This entry lists 12 T cell receptor beta chains sequenced from one sample in a study of T cell responses to AZD1222 COVID-19 vaccine. The data were produced by immunoSEQ multiplex PCR, yet TCRdb's version contains in-frame clones alone and is incomplete. The sample shows around 90,000 clones, 80% to 90% of them seen only once. The material was peripheral blood, obtained on day 0 of AZD1222 vaccination. The receptor source for this set is an adult in good health.

The chain combines TRBV5-6 with TRBJ2-3; D may be TRBD1 (6 bases). Germline CDR1 is SGHDT and CDR2 is YYEEEE. The CDR3 contains 15 residues. V shed 2 bases and J shed 1 base, with 11 bases lying between them. The CDR3: CASSFRGVGTDTQYF. Written as DNA, the CDR3 is TGTGCCAGCAGCTTCAGGGGTGTAGGCACAGATACGCAGTATTTT.

The J gene is TRBJ2-3, the V gene TRBV10-3; 8 bases are shared with TRBD2. The V gene's germline CDR1 is ENHRY and CDR2 SYGVKD. With V trimmed by 6 bases and J by 2 bases, 7 bases remained unmatched. The CDR3 runs 15 residues. CDR3 residues: CAISPAGVSTDTQYF. The CDR3 nucleotides are TGTGCCATCAGCCCAGCGGGGGTCTCCACAGATACGCAGTATTTT.

The chain couples TRBV6-2 or TRBV6-3 to TRBJ2-5; D not resolved. Germline V gives CDR1 MNHEY, CDR2 SVGEGT. V was shortened by 2 bases and J by 4 bases, with 2 bases between the two germline ends. This CDR3 region has 11 residues. The CDR3 protein is CASSYRETQYF. In DNA form, the CDR3 reads TGTGCCAGCAGTTACCGAGAGACCCAGTACTTC.

The chain uses TRBV5-4 and TRBJ2-7; 9 bases align to TRBD1. Trimming cost V 6 bases and J 5 bases; bases outside gene matches: 12. CDR1 and CDR2 from the germline V gene are SGHNT and YYREEE (reference sequence). The CDR3 extends over 15 amino acids. The CDR3: CASNPQGAASDEQYF. CDR3 nucleotides: TGTGCCAGCAACCCACAGGGGGCGGCTTCCGACGAGCAGTACTTC. Filled out from reference TRBV5-4 and TRBJ2-7, the complete variable domain reads ETGVTQSPTHLIKTRGQQVTLRCSSQSGHNTVSWYQQALGQGPQFIFQYYREEENGRGNFPPRFSGLQFPNYSSELNVNALELDDSALYLCASNPQGAASDEQYFGPGTRLTVT.

The chain joins TRBV11-3 to TRBJ2-1; 13 bases agree with TRBD2. CDR3 length: 16 residues. CDR1 and CDR2 (germline): SGHNT, YENEEA. With 5 bases clipped from V and 9 bases from J, the junction kept 10 bases outside the gene matches. The CDR3 spells CASSRDGTSGIGEQFF. The CDR3 bases are TGTGCCAGCAGCCGAGACGGGACTAGCGGGATAGGTGAGCAGTTCTTC.

The chain is built from TRBV15 and TRBJ2-7; D is perhaps TRBD1 (5 bases). The CDR3 covers 15 residues. The germline V gene encodes CDR1 LNHNV and CDR2 YYDKDF (reference sequence). The germline V and J ends were trimmed by 5 bases and 7 bases, with 21 bases remaining between them. The CDR3 here is CATSSRPPGMGEQYF. CDR3 in DNA: TGTGCCACCAGCTCCCGCCCTCCAGGGATGGGAGAGCAGTACTTC.

V is TRBV14 and J is TRBJ2-1; 8 bases align to TRBD2. There are 15 residues in the CDR3. V gave up 9 bases and J gave up 3 bases; unmatched junction bases: 10. Germline V gene lookup returns CDR1 SGHDN and CDR2 FVKESK. The CDR3 DNA reads TGTGCCAGTACACCAACTAGCGGTTACTACAATGAGCAGTTCTTC. Its translation: CASTPTSGYYNEQFF.

The rearrangement links TRBV10-1 to TRBJ1-5; D may be TRBD1 (5 bases). The length of the CDR3 is 17 residues. Germline values: CDR1 WNHNN, CDR2 SYGVQD (reference sequence). The V end lost 3 bases, the J end lost 0 bases, and 15 bases lay between the germline ends. CDR3 coding DNA: TGCGCCAGCAGTGATTTGGGACGGTACCGTAGCAATCAGCCCCAGCATTTT. Translated, it gives CASSDLGRYRSNQPQHF.

The chain carries TRBV2 and TRBJ2-5, with D perhaps matching TRBD1 (5 bases). The V gene lost 4 bases and the J gene lost 1 base, with 13 bases spanning the gap. This CDR3 has 15 residues. CDR1 and CDR2 (germline): SNHLY, FYNNEI. CDR3 bases: TGTGCCAGCAGTGGGGCCCAGGGCCTCCAAGAGACCCAGTACTTC. Translating gives CASSGAQGLQETQYF.

The V and J genes are TRBV29-1 and TRBJ2-2; 7 bases are shared with TRBD2. J lost 4 bases, V lost 8 bases, and 7 bases had no gene match. The germline CDR1 and CDR2 sequences are SQVTM and ANQGSEA. There are 13 residues in the CDR3. The DNA of the CDR3 is TGCAGCCACAGGACTAGTGGCACCGGGGAGCTGTTTTTT. As protein: CSHRTSGTGELFF.

This chain uses TRBV10-1 with TRBJ2-7, with 14 positions matching TRBD2. The CDR3 is made up of 19 amino acids. Germline trimming cut 3 bases from V and 0 bases from J; bases unmatched to any gene: 10. Germline values: CDR1 WNHNN, CDR2 SYGVQD (reference sequence). CDR3 DNA: TGCGCCAGCAGTGAAATCTCTGGGACTAGCGGGGGCCTCTCCTACGAGCAGTACTTC. Encoded protein: CASSEISGTSGGLSYEQYF.

The sample holds one count of this clone. The chain links TRBV7-9 to TRBJ1-2; no clear D gene. The CDR3 is 14 amino acids. The V gene's germline CDR1 is SEHNR and CDR2 FQNEAQ (reference sequence). Trimming pared 0 bases from V and 3 bases from J, leaving 8 bases between. The CDR3 nucleotides read TGTGCCAGCAGCTTAGCGCTGACGGACTATGGCTACACCTTC. Translating it yields CASSLALTDYGYTF.